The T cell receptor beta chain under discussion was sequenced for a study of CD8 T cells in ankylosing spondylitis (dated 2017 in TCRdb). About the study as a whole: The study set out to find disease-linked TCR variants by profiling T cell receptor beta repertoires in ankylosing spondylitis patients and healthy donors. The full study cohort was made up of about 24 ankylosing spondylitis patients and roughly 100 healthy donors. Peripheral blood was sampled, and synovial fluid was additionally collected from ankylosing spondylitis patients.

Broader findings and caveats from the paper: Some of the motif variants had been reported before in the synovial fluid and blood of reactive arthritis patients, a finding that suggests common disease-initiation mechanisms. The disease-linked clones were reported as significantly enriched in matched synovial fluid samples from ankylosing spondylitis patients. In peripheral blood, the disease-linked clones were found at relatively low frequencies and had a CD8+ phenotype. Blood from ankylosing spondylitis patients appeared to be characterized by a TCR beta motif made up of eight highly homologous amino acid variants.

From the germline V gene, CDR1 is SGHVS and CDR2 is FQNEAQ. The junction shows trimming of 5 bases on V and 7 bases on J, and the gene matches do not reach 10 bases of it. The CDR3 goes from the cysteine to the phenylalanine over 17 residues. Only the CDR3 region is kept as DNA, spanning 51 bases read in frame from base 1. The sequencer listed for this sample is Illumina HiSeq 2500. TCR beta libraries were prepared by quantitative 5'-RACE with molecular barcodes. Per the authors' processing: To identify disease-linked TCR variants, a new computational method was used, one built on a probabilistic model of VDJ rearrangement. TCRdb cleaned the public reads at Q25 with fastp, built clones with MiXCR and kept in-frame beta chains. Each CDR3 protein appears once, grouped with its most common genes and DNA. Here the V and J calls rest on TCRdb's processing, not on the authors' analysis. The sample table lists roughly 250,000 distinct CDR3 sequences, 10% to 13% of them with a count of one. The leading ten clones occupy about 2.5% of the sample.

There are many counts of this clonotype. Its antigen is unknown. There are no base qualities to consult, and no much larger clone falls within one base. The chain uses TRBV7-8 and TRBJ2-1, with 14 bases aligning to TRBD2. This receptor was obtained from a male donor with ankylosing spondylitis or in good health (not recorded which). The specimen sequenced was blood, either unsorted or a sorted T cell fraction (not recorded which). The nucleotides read TGTGCCAGCAGCACCGCCGGGACTAGCGGGGGATGGAATGAGCAGTTCTTC. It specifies CASSTAGTSGGWNEQFF.